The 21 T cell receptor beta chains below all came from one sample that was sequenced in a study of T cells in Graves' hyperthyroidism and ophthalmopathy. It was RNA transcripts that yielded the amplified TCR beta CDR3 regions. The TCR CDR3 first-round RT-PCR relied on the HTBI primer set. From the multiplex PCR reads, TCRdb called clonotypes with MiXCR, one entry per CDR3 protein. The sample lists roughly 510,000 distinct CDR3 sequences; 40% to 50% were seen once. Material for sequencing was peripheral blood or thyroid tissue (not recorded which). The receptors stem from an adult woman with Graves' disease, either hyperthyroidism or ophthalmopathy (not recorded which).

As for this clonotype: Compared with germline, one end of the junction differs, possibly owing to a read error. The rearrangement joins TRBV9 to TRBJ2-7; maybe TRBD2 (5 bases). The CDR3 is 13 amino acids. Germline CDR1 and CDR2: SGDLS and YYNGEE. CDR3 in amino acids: CASSVGPPGELYF. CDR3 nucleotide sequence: TGTGCCAGCAGCGTAGGTCCTCCCGGGGAGCTGTACTTC.

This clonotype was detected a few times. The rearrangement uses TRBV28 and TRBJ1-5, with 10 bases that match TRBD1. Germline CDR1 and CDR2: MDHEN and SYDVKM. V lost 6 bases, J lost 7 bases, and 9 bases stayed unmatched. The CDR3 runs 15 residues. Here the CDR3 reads CASSLGQGFRQPQHF. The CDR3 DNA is TGTGCCAGCAGCCTGGGACAGGGGTTTAGGCAGCCCCAGCATTTT.

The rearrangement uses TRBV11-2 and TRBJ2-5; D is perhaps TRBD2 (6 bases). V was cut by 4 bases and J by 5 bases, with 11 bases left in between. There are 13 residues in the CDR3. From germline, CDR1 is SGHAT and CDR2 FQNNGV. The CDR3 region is CASSYHGGETQYF. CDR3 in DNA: TGTGCCAGCAGCTACCATGGGGGGGAGACCCAGTACTTC. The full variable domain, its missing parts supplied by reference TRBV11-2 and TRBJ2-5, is EAGVAQSPRYKIIEKRQSVAFWCNPISGHATLYWYQQILGQGPKLLIQFQNNGVVDDSQLPKDRFSAERLKGVDSTLKIQPAKLEDSAVYLCASSYHGGETQYFGPGTRLLVL.

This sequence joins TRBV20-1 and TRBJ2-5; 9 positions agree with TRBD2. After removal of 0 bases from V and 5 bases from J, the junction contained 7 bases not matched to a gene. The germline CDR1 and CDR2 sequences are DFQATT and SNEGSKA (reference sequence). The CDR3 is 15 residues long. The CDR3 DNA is TGCAGTGCTAGAGATCTTAGCGGGGGCTGCGAGACCCAGTACTTC. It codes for CSARDLSGGCETQYF.

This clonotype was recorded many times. The CDR3, as DNA: TGCAGTGCTAGTAGGCTCCTGGACTACGAGCAGTTCTTC. It specifies CSASRLLDYEQFF. This chain uses TRBV20-1 with TRBJ2-7, with a weak D call TRBD2 (6 bases). The better agreement between TRBJ2-1 and the DNA end casts doubt on the J call. Germline loops: CDR1 DFQATT, CDR2 SNEGSKA (reference sequence). This CDR3 region has 13 residues.

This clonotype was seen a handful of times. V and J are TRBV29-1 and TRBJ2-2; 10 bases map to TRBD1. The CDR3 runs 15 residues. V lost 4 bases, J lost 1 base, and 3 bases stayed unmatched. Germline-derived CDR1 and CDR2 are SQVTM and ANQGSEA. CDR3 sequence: CSVVDRGRNTGELFF. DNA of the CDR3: TGCAGCGTTGTAGACAGGGGGCGGAACACCGGGGAGCTGTTTTTT.

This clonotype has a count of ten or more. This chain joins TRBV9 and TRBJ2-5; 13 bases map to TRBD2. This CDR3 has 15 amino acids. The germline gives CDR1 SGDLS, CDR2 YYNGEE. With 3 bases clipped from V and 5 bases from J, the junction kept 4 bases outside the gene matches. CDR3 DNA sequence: TGTGCCAGCAGCGGGACTAGCGGGAGTTGGGAGACCCAGTACTTC. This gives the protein CASSGTSGSWETQYF.

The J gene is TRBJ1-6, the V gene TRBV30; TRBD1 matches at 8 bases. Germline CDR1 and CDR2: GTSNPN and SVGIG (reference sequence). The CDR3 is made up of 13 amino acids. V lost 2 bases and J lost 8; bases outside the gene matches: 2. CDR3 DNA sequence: TGTGCCTGGAGTAGGGGACAGGATTCACCCCTCCACTTT. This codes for CAWSRGQDSPLHF.

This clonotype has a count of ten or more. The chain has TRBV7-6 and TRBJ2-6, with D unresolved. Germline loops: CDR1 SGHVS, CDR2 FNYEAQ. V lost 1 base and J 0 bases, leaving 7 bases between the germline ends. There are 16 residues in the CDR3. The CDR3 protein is CASSLETSSGANVLTF. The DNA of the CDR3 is TGTGCCAGCAGCTTAGAGACAAGCTCTGGGGCCAACGTCCTGACTTTC.

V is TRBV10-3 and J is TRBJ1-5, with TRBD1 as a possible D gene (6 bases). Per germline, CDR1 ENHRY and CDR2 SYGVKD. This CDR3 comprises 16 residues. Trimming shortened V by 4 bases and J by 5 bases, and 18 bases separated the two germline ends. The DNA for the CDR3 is TGTGCCATCAGTGGGCTAGCGGGGGGCTACGATCAGCCCCAGCATTTT. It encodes CAISGLAGGYDQPQHF.

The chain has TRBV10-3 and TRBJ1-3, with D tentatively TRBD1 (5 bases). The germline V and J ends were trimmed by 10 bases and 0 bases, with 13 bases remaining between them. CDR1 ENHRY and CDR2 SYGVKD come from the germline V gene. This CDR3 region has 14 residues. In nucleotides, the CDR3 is TGTGCCAGCACAGACAGCGTCTCTGGAAACACCATATATTTT. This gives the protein CASTDSVSGNTIYF.

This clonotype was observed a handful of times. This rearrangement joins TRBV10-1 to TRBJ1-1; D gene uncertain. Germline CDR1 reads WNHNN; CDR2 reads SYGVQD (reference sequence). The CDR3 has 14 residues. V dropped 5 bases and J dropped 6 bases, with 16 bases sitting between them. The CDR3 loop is CASSRMALRPEAFF. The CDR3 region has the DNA TGCGCCAGCAGTCGAATGGCCCTGAGGCCTGAAGCTTTCTTT.

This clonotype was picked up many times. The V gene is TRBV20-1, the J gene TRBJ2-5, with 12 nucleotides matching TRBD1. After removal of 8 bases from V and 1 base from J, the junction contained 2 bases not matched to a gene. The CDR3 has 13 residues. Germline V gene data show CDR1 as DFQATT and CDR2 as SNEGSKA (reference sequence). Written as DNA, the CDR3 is TGCAGTCCGGGACAGGGGGCCCAAGAGACCCAGTACTTC. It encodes CSPGQGAQETQYF.

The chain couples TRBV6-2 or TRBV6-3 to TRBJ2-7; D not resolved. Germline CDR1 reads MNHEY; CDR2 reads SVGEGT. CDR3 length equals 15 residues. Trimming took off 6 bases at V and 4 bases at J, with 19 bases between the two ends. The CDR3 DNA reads TGTGCCAGCAGCTCAAAGGCACCGAGACCTTACGAGCAGTACTTC. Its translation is CASSSKAPRPYEQYF.

The CDR3 DNA is TGTGCCAGTAGTATGATCTACCTAGCAAGCAATCAGCCCCAGCATTTT. This sequence encodes CASSMIYLASNQPQHF. The rearrangement joins TRBV19 to TRBJ1-5, with D unclear. Trimming removed 3 bases from V and 1 base from J, with 13 bases in between. Germline V gene lookup returns CDR1 LNHDA and CDR2 SQIVND (reference sequence). The CDR3 consists of 16 residues.

The CDR3 DNA is TGTGCCAGCTCACCAAAGGGAGGACTAGCGGGAGGAACCTACGAGCAGTACTTC. Translated, it gives CASSPKGGLAGGTYEQYF. The gene calls are TRBV18 and TRBJ2-7; 14 nucleotides line up with TRBD2. This CDR3 contains 18 residues. Trimming removed 2 bases from V and 2 bases from J; junction bases left unmatched: 8. The germline gives CDR1 KGHSH, CDR2 LQKENI. Drawing the rest from reference TRBV18 and TRBJ2-7, the complete variable domain is NAGVMQNPRHLVRRRGQEARLRCSPMKGHSHVYWYRQLPEEGLKFMVYLQKENIIDESGMPKERFSAEFPKEGPSILRIQQVVRGDSAAYFCASSPKGGLAGGTYEQYFGPGTRLTVT.

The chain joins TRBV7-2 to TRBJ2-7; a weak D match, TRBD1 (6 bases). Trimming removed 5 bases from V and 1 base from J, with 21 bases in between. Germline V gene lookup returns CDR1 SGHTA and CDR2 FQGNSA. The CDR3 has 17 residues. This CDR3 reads CASSQDGGRGISYEQYF. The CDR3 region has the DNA TGTGCCAGCAGCCAAGATGGAGGCAGGGGAATTTCCTACGAGCAGTACTTC.

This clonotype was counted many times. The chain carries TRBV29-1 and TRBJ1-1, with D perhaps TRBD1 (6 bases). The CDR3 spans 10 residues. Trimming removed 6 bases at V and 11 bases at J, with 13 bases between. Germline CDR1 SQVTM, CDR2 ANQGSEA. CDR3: CSVVQGSAFF. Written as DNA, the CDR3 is TGCAGCGTGGTACAGGGATCGGCTTTCTTT.

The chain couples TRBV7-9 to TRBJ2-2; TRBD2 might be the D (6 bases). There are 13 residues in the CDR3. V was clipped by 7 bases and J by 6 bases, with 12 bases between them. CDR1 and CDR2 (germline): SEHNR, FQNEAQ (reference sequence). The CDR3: CASNGSPAGELFF. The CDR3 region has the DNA TGTGCCAGCAACGGGAGTCCCGCCGGGGAGCTGTTTTTT.

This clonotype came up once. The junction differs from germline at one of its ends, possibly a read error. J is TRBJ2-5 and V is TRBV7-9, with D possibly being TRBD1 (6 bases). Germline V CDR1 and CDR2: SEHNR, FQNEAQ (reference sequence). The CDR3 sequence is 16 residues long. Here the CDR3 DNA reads TGCGCCAGCAGCCAAAATCTGAGTCCCAGGGGAGAGACCCAGTACTTC. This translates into CASSQNLSPRGETQYF. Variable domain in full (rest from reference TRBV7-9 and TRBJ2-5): DTGVSQNPRHKITKRGQNVTFRCDPISEHNRLYWYRQTLGQGPEFLTYFQNEAQLEKSRLLSDRFSAERPKGSFSTLEIQRTEQGDSAMYLCASSQNLSPRGETQYFGPGTRLLVL.

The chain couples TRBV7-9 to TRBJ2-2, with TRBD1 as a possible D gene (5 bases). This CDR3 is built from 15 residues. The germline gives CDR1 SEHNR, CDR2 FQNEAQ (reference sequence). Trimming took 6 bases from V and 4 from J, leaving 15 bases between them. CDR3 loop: CASSPDSRLTGELFF. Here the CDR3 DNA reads TGTGCCAGCAGTCCTGACAGTCGACTCACCGGGGAGCTGTTTTTT. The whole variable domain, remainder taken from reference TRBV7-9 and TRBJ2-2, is DTGVSQNPRHKITKRGQNVTFRCDPISEHNRLYWYRQTLGQGPEFLTYFQNEAQLEKSRLLSDRFSAERPKGSFSTLEIQRTEQGDSAMYLCASSPDSRLTGELFFGEGSRLTVL.